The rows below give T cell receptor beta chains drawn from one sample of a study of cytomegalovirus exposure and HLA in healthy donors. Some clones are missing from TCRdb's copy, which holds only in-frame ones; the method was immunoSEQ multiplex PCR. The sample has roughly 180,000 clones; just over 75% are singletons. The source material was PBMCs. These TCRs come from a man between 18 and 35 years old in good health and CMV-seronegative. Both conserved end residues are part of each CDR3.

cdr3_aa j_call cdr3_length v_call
CASLQQGSNSPLHF TRBJ1-6 14 TRBV6-5
CAWRDRGREKLFF TRBJ1-4 13 TRBV30
CASSFTGVEQYF TRBJ2-7 12 TRBV2
CASSLFQGPRGTDTQYF TRBJ2-3 17 TRBV5-6
CASSRSSPPGMRSYEQYF TRBJ2-7 18 TRBV28
CATSTGEPTVLHF TRBJ1-4 13 TRBV15
CSVEQMNTGELFF TRBJ2-2 13 TRBV29-1
CASSDGGRAFF TRBJ1-1 11 TRBV13
CASSSGGGTDTQYF TRBJ2-3 14 TRBV5-4
CSSSLKGGGAGYTF TRBJ1-2 14 TRBV7-9
CASSQEAGRGETQYF TRBJ2-5 15 TRBV4-3
CASSRKRVNQETQYF TRBJ2-5 15 TRBV21-1
CATSNGGWRGGPNIQYF TRBJ2-4 17 TRBV15
CATSRGQGADTGELFF TRBJ2-2 16 TRBV15
CASSLFSGEQYF TRBJ2-7 12 TRBV7-2
CASSLGQGRPYEQYF TRBJ2-7 15 TRBV7-2
CASSLDGETDTQYF TRBJ2-3 14 TRBV7-2
CASSSTSYNEQFF TRBJ2-1 13 TRBV7-8
CASSLRQGETQYF TRBJ2-5 13 TRBV7-7
CASSSIGSGEQYF TRBJ2-7 13 TRBV5-1
CASSYSRFSYENTIYF TRBJ1-3 16 TRBV6-5
CASSYSQGVVYEQYF TRBJ2-7 15 TRBV6-5
CASSLGQGAIYEQYF TRBJ2-7 15 TRBV7-9
CASSVGESSYEQYF TRBJ2-7 14 TRBV9
CASSVGQGRSFYEQFF TRBJ2-1 16 TRBV9
CAWSRGLDQPQHF TRBJ1-5 13 TRBV30
CASFRQGGTEAFF TRBJ1-1 13 TRBV27
CASSMDPGQGYEQYF TRBJ2-7 15 TRBV5-1
CASSEWGDRGQQETQYF TRBJ2-5 17 TRBV25-1
CASSISSGGAYTQYF TRBJ2-3 15 TRBV19
CASSLDLGRDNEQFF TRBJ2-1 15 TRBV7-3
CASSFSPGGASEQYF TRBJ2-7 15 TRBV27
CASSPTGTNTEAFF TRBJ1-1 14 TRBV5-1
CASSPPPRSSSYNEQFF TRBJ2-1 17 TRBV7-9
CASSVGAGQETQYF TRBJ2-5 14 TRBV9
CASSYRDPRYEQYF TRBJ2-7 14 TRBV2
CASSAGTAQRVYGYTF TRBJ1-2 16 TRBV5-1
CASNDGPPHEKLFF TRBJ1-4 14 TRBV6-1
CAISDAGIGGSGNTIYF TRBJ1-3 17 TRBV10-3
CASSLGDSLGQETQYF TRBJ2-5 16 TRBV5-1